These 22 T cell receptor beta chains originate from one sample sequenced in a study of shared clonotypes between healthy human individuals. Only in-frame clones appear in the TCRdb table, and some are missing; sequencing was by immunoSEQ multiplex PCR. Here the sample spans over a million clones, under 80% being singletons. The sequencing input was memory CD4+ T cells sorted from blood. Sample subset: CD45RA-negative fraction. The receptor set was obtained from a man in his late teens or twenties in good health.

The chain recombines TRBV7-9 with TRBJ1-5; 8 bases fit TRBD1. The CDR3 extends over 15 amino acids. The germline V gene has CDR1 SEHNR and CDR2 FQNEAQ (reference sequence). Trimming took 1 base from V and 6 from J; bases not matched to a gene: 5. The CDR3, as DNA: TGTGCCAGCAGCTTAGAAGGACAGGGCGGTCAGCCCCAGCATTTT. Residues: CASSLEGQGGQPQHF.

This clone was detected once. This chain uses TRBV5-4 with TRBJ2-5; the match to TRBD1 covers 10 bases. The CDR3 extends over 14 amino acids. The germline gives CDR1 SGHNT, CDR2 YYREEE (reference sequence). V was clipped by 5 bases and J by 5 bases; unmatched bases: 6. This CDR3 is CASSPTGGRETQYF. In nucleotides, the CDR3 is TGTGCCAGCAGTCCGACAGGGGGCCGGGAGACCCAGTACTTC.

The J gene is TRBJ2-2, the V gene TRBV6-6, with D possibly matching TRBD2 (5 bases). V was pared by 7 bases and J by 1 base, with 10 bases between. The CDR3 extends over 14 amino acids. Germline CDR1 MNHNY, CDR2 SVGAGI (reference sequence). The CDR3 bases are TGTGCCAGCACTCGGGATTTGAACACCGGGGAGCTGTTTTTT. Residues: CASTRDLNTGELFF.

This chain uses TRBV15 with TRBJ1-4; D is uncertain. V gave up 6 bases and J gave up 7 bases, with 12 bases separating them. This CDR3 has 13 residues. Germline lookup yields CDR1 LNHNV and CDR2 YYDKDF (reference sequence). CDR3 region: CATSTAGGEKLFF. CDR3 coding DNA: TGTGCCACCAGTACAGCGGGTGGTGAAAAACTGTTTTTT. The complete variable domain, with remaining parts taken from reference TRBV15 and TRBJ1-4, reads DAMVIQNPRYQVTQFGKPVTLSCSQTLNHNVMYWYQQKSSQAPKLLFHYYDKDFNNEADTPDNFQSRRPNTSFCFLDIRSPGLGDTAMYLCATSTAGGEKLFFGSGTQLSVL.

This clone was seen a handful of times. J is TRBJ2-2 and V is TRBV9, with D uncertain. The CDR3 spans 13 residues. Germline assignment: CDR1 SGDLS and CDR2 YYNGEE. Trimming stripped 1 base from V and 7 bases from J, with 8 bases between. As DNA, the CDR3 is TGTGCCAGCAGCGTAAGTGGCGACGGGGAGCTGTTTTTT. It codes for CASSVSGDGELFF.

This clone has only a few counts. V and J are TRBV13 and TRBJ2-7; D tentatively reads TRBD1 or TRBD2 (6 bases each). Trimming stripped 2 bases from V and 0 bases from J, with 8 bases between. Germline CDR1 PRHDT, CDR2 FYEKMQ (reference sequence). The CDR3 length is 14 residues. This CDR3 is CASSLRGASYEQYF. The CDR3 nucleotides are TGTGCCAGCAGCTTAAGGGGGGCCTCCTACGAGCAGTACTTC. The whole variable domain, remainder taken from reference TRBV13 and TRBJ2-7, is AAGVIQSPRHLIKEKRETATLKCYPIPRHDTVYWYQQGPGQDPQFLISFYEKMQSDKGSIPDRFSAQQFSDYHSELNMSSLELGDSALYFCASSLRGASYEQYFGPGTRLTVT.

The rearrangement links TRBV30 to TRBJ1-6, with a possible D match to TRBD1 (6 bases). In germline, CDR1 is GTSNPN, CDR2 SVGIG (reference sequence). The V gene lost 1 base and the J gene lost 14 bases, with 12 bases spanning the gap. This CDR3 has 12 amino acids. CDR3 nucleotide sequence: TGTGCCTGGAGTGGCGACGGGGACACCCTCCACTTT. It is translated as CAWSGDGDTLHF.

In the case of this clone: This sample also contains other DNA sequences that code for the same CDR3. This chain joins TRBV7-9 and TRBJ2-5; D uncertain. Germline CDR1 SEHNR, CDR2 FQNEAQ (reference sequence). V was trimmed by 2 bases and J by 2 bases, leaving 9 bases between them. CDR3 length equals 14 residues. The CDR3 nucleotides are TGTGCCAGCAGCTTACGGCTAGATCAAGAGACCCAGTACTTC. This encodes CASSLRLDQETQYF.

The chain links TRBV5-4 to TRBJ2-7; TRBD1 might be the D (5 bases). The germline gives CDR1 SGHNT, CDR2 YYREEE (reference sequence). The CDR3 loop spans 13 amino acids. Trimming took off 4 bases at V and 2 bases at J, with 10 bases between the two ends. The CDR3 DNA sequence: TGTGCCAGCAGCCGACAGCTAGCCTACGAGCAGTACTTC. Amino acid sequence: CASSRQLAYEQYF.

The chain combines TRBV6-5 with TRBJ1-1; no clear D. The CDR3 spans 14 residues. Per germline, CDR1 MNHEY and CDR2 SVGAGI. Trimming pared 2 bases from V and 3 bases from J, leaving 10 bases between. CDR3 DNA: TGTGCCAGCAGTTACGGCCCTATCTACACTGAAGCTTTCTTT. Its protein is CASSYGPIYTEAFF.

V gene TRBV29-1 combines with J gene TRBJ2-2, with 12 bases matching TRBD2. CDR1 and CDR2 (germline): SQVTM, ANQGSEA. With 6 bases clipped from V and 4 bases from J, the junction kept 6 bases outside the gene matches. The length of the CDR3 is 15 residues. The CDR3 region is CSVSGTSGRTGELFF. In DNA, the CDR3 is TGCAGCGTATCCGGGACTAGCGGGCGCACCGGGGAGCTGTTTTTT.

J is TRBJ1-1 and V is TRBV10-3; the D is unclear. CDR3 length equals 13 residues. CDR1 is ENHRY and CDR2 is SYGVKD in the germline V gene. The V end lost 2 bases, the J end lost 5 bases, and 9 bases lay between the germline ends. CDR3 nucleotide sequence: TGTGCCATCAGTGAGGGACCGGGGACTGAAGCTTTCTTT. Amino acids: CAISEGPGTEAFF.

V gene TRBV4-1 combines with J gene TRBJ2-3; 9 bases match TRBD2. The CDR3 is 17 amino acids. Germline V CDR1 and CDR2: MGHRA, YSYEKL. With 1 base clipped from V and 1 base from J, the junction kept 6 bases outside the gene matches. The CDR3 DNA sequence: TGCGCCAGCAGCCAAGCTGAGCGGGGGGTTCGCACAGATACGCAGTATTTT. Its protein is CASSQAERGVRTDTQYF.

DNA for the CDR3: TGTGCCAGCAGTGAAAGCCCACGAGGCCTAGCGGGGGAAGATGAGCAGTTCTTC. Its protein product is CASSESPRGLAGEDEQFF. The chain is built from TRBV6-1 and TRBJ2-1, with 10 bases identical to TRBD2. The CDR3 loop spans 18 amino acids. In germline, CDR1 is MNHNS, CDR2 SASEGT. The V and J ends lost 2 bases and 8 bases, in that order; junction bases with no gene match: 15.

The V call is TRBV2, the J call TRBJ2-7; a weak D match, TRBD1 (8 bases). The germline V and J ends were trimmed by 5 bases and 6 bases, with 11 bases remaining between them. The CDR3 loop spans 12 amino acids. Germline V gene data show CDR1 as SNHLY and CDR2 as FYNNEI. As DNA, the CDR3 is TGTGCCAGCAGTAACAGGGGGGGCGAGCAGTACTTC. It translates to CASSNRGGEQYF.

The chain carries TRBV2 and TRBJ2-3; no reliable D call. V lost 6 bases, J lost 5 bases, and 12 bases lay in between. There are 13 residues in the CDR3. Germline assignment: CDR1 SNHLY and CDR2 FYNNEI. CDR3 bases: TGTGCCAGCAGCGGCGGTTCGAAAGATACGCAGTATTTT. This translates into CASSGGSKDTQYF.

The chain uses TRBV5-4 and TRBJ2-7; the D gene is possibly TRBD2 (6 bases). With 0 bases removed from V and 0 bases from J, the gap between germline ends came to 10 bases. This CDR3 is 15 amino acids long. Per the germline V gene, CDR1 is SGHNT and CDR2 is YYREEE (reference sequence). The CDR3 protein is CASSLGLGSSYEQYF. The CDR3 nucleotides read TGTGCCAGCAGCTTGGGACTAGGGAGCTCCTACGAGCAGTACTTC.

The rearrangement joins TRBV13 to TRBJ2-3, with D uncertain. The germline gives CDR1 PRHDT, CDR2 FYEKMQ (reference sequence). The V end was cut by 0 bases, the J end by 1 base, with 8 bases between. The CDR3 consists of 15 residues. The CDR3 sequence is CASSLGGVGTDTQYF. The DNA of the CDR3 is TGTGCCAGCAGCTTAGGGGGTGTCGGCACAGATACGCAGTATTTT.

This chain joins TRBV14 and TRBJ1-4, with D possibly being TRBD1 (6 bases). Germline CDR1 reads SGHDN; CDR2 reads FVKESK. This CDR3 contains 14 residues. V shed 4 bases and J shed 8 bases, with 14 bases lying between them. CDR3 DNA sequence: TGTGCCAGCAGCCTCCAAGGCGGGGGCGAAAAACTGTTTTTT. It translates to CASSLQGGGEKLFF.

The chain carries TRBV6-1 and TRBJ2-5, with 7 bases aligning to TRBD1. The CDR3 extends over 13 amino acids. Germline V gives CDR1 MNHNS, CDR2 SASEGT. After removal of 5 bases from V and 9 bases from J, the junction contained 9 bases not matched to a gene. The CDR3 protein is CASSPGTDVSQYF. As DNA, the CDR3 is TGTGCCAGCAGTCCCGGGACAGATGTTTCCCAGTACTTC.

This chain links TRBV19 with TRBJ1-2; 9 positions match TRBD1. Trimming took 5 bases from V and 0 from J; bases not matched to a gene: 10. The CDR3 runs to 17 residues. CDR1 is LNHDA and CDR2 is SQIVND in the germline V gene (reference sequence). CDR3 sequence reads: CASSPRTGALANYGYTF. The CDR3 coding sequence is TGTGCCAGTAGTCCTCGGACAGGGGCCCTAGCTAACTATGGCTACACCTTC.

The V call is TRBV7-2, the J call TRBJ2-7; the match to TRBD2 covers 7 bases. Germline loops: CDR1 SGHTA, CDR2 FQGNSA. The CDR3 is 16 residues long. Trimming took 4 bases from V and 0 from J; bases not matched to a gene: 9. CDR3 in amino acids: CASSSQLTSLSYEQYF. The CDR3 coding sequence is TGTGCCAGCAGCTCTCAGTTGACTAGCCTCTCCTACGAGCAGTACTTC.